The present T cell receptor (beta chain) was sequenced within a study of cytomegalovirus exposure and HLA in healthy donors (TCRdb year 2017). A note on the overall study: In an earlier analysis of around 540 of the donors, roughly 300 Gb of sequence data and 95 million to 130 million unique TCR beta sequences from about 190 million T cells were reported. Along with the roughly 610-subject first cohort, a separate validation cohort of over 90 different subjects was used. A later analysis re-examined previously published TCR beta repertoires from hundreds of donors and added high-resolution HLA genotyping to investigate patterns of TCR occurrence. Because of strong linkage in the cohort, four to six DR-DQ haplotypes were treated as single units for association and clustering. The genetic ancestry cluster associated with self-reported Caucasian donors included 80% to 90% of the 398 genotyped donors. All discovery cohort repertoires had been generated on a single sequencing platform. Rather than drawing on any new phenotypic data, the later analysis identified candidate immune exposures from TCR beta sequences and the way those sequences occurred across donors. Donor age, sex, ethnicity and CMV serostatus were compiled alongside the repertoire data. A later genetic analysis took genome-wide SNP genotypes for about 55% of the roughly 670 donors and used that subset as a discovery cohort. On average, roughly 200,000 unique TCR beta nucleotide sequences were sequenced per donor among 398 genotyped donors of the cohort, with around 19% of those sequences being non-productive. Typing coverage varied by locus: roughly 629-640 donors for A, B, C, DRB1 and DQB1; under 550 for DQA1; nearly 610 for DPA1; roughly 450 for DPB1. Both class I and class II loci were covered by HLA typing, at four-digit resolution. The study aimed to test whether cataloging public T cell receptors could reveal signatures of past pathogen exposure. An early release that covered roughly 600 HLA-typed donors contained approximately 320 gigabases of sequencing data and tens of millions of unique TCR sequences. An earlier analysis of several hundred of the donors applied high-throughput TCR beta sequencing to assess whether each TCR beta V gene segment acted as functional or pseudogenic. The study used immunosequencing to profile the T cell repertoires of under 700 subjects and linked those repertoires to cytomegalovirus serostatus. To predict cytomegalovirus infection status, the study brought together high-throughput TCR immunosequencing, statistical association of individual TCRs with disease status, and machine learning.

Overall results and qualifications from the work: Linkage disequilibrium might explain the correlated functional status among segregating V segments, but an unknown experimental factor could not be excluded. In a later analysis, the rate of TCR association differed among HLA loci, with DRB1 alleles having the most associated TCRs and HLA-C alleles having the fewest. A further reported finding was that TCR beta sequences accurately predicted the HLA-A and HLA-B alleles for most subjects in the first cohort. Sequencing depth was assumed to be roughly uniform across donors in the presence/absence analyses, though that assumption may not hold. In the study, 150 to 200 TCR beta chains were listed as associated with cytomegalovirus. The authors suggested that the approach could potentially be generalized to other disease states and immunological phenotypes. Strong co-occurrence of HLA alleles, especially DR and DQ, made assigning TCR associations to individual alleles difficult. Most CMV-associated TCR beta chains appeared to be HLA-restricted in a later analysis, and the HLA associations seemed to be driven largely by CMV exposure. In an earlier analysis of around 600 of the donors, most TCR beta V segments appeared in productive rearrangements about 87% or about 30% of the time, broadly matching IMGT annotations. A later genetic analysis reported fewer N-insertions in productive TCRs among donors in an Asian-associated ancestry cluster than the roughly 690-donor mean. In a later genetic analysis, a missense DCLRE1C variant was associated with V-gene and J-gene trimming of TCR beta chains, and the association was replicated in an independent cohort. While some public TCRs were present in many individuals, most TCR sequences turned up only very rarely across donors. In a later analysis, some 18,000 TCR beta sequences were associated with specific HLA alleles at a false discovery rate of 0.05. Cytomegalovirus status was reported to be diagnosed by the classifier with high specificity and sensitivity in both the original and validation cohorts. Some IMGT-functional V segments, including TRBV6-2 and TRBV6-3, could not be told apart with the 87-base-pair reads, so those segments were excluded. Only TCR beta chains were sequenced in this cohort, and the absence of alpha or paired-chain data limited detectable features. A later analysis found that HLA-associated TCR beta chains were more clonally expanded and had lower generation probabilities than equally common non-associated chains. Because HLA typing was unavailable for some donors at each locus, only the typed subset was used in association tests. A few of the identified cytomegalovirus-associated TCR beta chains were confirmed in vitro to be specific for cytomegalovirus antigens. The earlier analysis of about 600 of the donors excluded fewer than 20 rarely observed V segments, including chromosome 9 orphons, because counts were too low. Immune exposure information for the cohort was limited to CMV serostatus. In a later analysis, several top co-occurrence clusters were reported to appear linked to parvovirus B19, influenza, CMV and Epstein-Barr virus. A cluster of highly shared sequence variants was judged likely to represent a technical artifact of the sequencing pipeline.

Relative to germline, V is missing 5 bases and J is missing 5 bases, with 7 bases of the junction outside any gene match. The germline V gene sets CDR1 to MNHEY and CDR2 to SVGAGI. The CDR3 measures 14 amino acids from cysteine to phenylalanine. The only DNA kept is the CDR3, 42 bases in frame from the first base. In total, over 600 healthy bone marrow donors made up the cohort. At the time of sampling, every cohort member was nominally healthy, though immune exposures that went unrecorded were likely present. The donor tested CMV seronegative, placing the donor among the roughly 400 seronegative members of the cohort. A peripheral blood sample was collected from each donor, and TCR beta sequencing was performed on peripheral blood mononuclear cells. Genomic DNA was extracted from the blood cell samples with the Qiagen DNeasy Blood Extraction Kit. About this clone itself: This receptor's antigen is unknown. No quality values exist for individual bases; no much larger clone is one base distant.

Libraries were constructed by the immunoSEQ multiplex PCR assay. The multiplex PCR relied on a mix of 60 forward primers for TCR Vbeta segments and 13 reverse primers for TCR Jbeta segments. The CDR3 region of rearranged TCR beta genes was amplified from genomic DNA by a multiplex PCR assay. On the Illumina HiSeq System, the amplified TCR beta libraries were sequenced as 87-base-pair reads. The authors' pipeline ran thus. In a later analysis, tens of millions of unique TCR beta chains were counted across the approximately 640 repertoires, and roughly 11 million of these chains were shared by at least two donors. Raw reads were error-corrected and collapsed into unique sequences with a nearest-neighbor algorithm that merged closely related sequences to remove PCR and sequencing errors. V, D and J gene segments were assigned by aligning CDR3 sequences to IMGT reference sequences. For a sequence to be retained, a match of at least six nucleotides to both a V gene segment and a J gene segment was required. A rearrangement was called productive if the CDR3 had no stop codons and remained in frame with V and J, and every other rearrangement was called non-productive. Following IMGT convention, CDR3 was defined as the stretch from the second conserved V-encoded cysteine to the conserved J-encoded phenylalanine. The earlier analysis of 587 of the donors excluded sequences that lacked an unambiguous match to a single V gene segment. An earlier analysis of just under 600 of the donors called V segments functional above 56.7% productive rearrangements and segregating when the between-donor standard deviation exceeded 5%. A statistical classification framework was developed to diagnose cytomegalovirus status using the catalog of TCR beta chain sequences. V and J gene assignment, in a later analysis, came from comparing TCR nucleotide sequences with IMGT/GENE-DB human TR gene sequences. A later analysis assigned CDR3 sequences and most-parsimonious VDJ recombination scenarios with the TCRdist pipeline. In a later analysis, each TCR beta chain was defined by its CDR3 amino acid sequence together with its V-gene family, and reads lacking a unique V-gene family were excluded. A later analysis removed 592 highly shared, low-generation-probability nucleotide sequences to deal with suspected cross-contamination and a sequencing artifact. For each public chain, a later analysis derived a clonal expansion index from normalized ranks of inferred template counts within each repertoire. In a later analysis, generation probabilities were computed using a VDJ recombination model fitted to out-of-frame rearrangements, and the results were checked against IGoR. In a later analysis, TCR-TCR, TCR-HLA and TCR-CMV co-occurrence was scored with hypergeometric tests, and a repertoire-size bias correction was applied to TCR pairs. False discovery rates were estimated in a later analysis by permuting HLA or CMV assignments 20 times. A later analysis grouped co-occurring TCRs with DBSCAN, adding TCRdist sequence similarity when clustering within HLA-allele-positive subsets. Repertoires with fewer than 30,000 or more than 120,000 public chains, plus five repertoires with anomalous nucleotide sharing, were excluded from co-occurrence clustering. TCRdb stores this immuneACCESS table with in-frame sequences only. Part of the clones is absent; in the studies checked, under half of the shortfall reflects unresolved V genes, and no reason is known for the rest. The V and J calls and clone size are taken from that table; D and trimming were inferred from the DNA. The sample records about 37,000 clones, roughly 81% of which are singletons. The top ten clonotypes cover 7.5% to 10% of the sample.

The chain uses TRBV6-5 and TRBJ2-5, with TRBD2 identical over 8 junction bases. The clonotype comes from a woman aged 40 to 55 in good health and CMV-seronegative. Material: PBMCs. CDR3 reads: CASSTRTSTETQYF. The sequenced DNA: TGTGCCAGCAGTACCCGGACTAGCACCGAGACCCAGTACTTC.